This T cell receptor (beta chain) was captured by sequencing in a study of T cell responses to AZD1222 COVID-19 vaccine. Trimming removed 4 bases from V and 1 base from J; junction bases left unmatched: 10. CDR3 length: 16 residues. Germline V lookup: CDR1 SGHTA, CDR2 FQGNSA. Regarding the study as a whole: Dominant CD4 TCR responses targeted spike regions 160-218 and 743-854. With two AZD1222 doses given, Spike-specific TCR breadth and depth both rose. The donors showed a predominance of white British ancestry and of females, with possible underestimation of clonal diversity.

Second-dose recipients at about 4 or about 12 weeks were treated as one pooled group. Of note for this clone: Its antigen remains unknown.

TCRdb's table, derived via immunoSEQ multiplex PCR, lists solely in-frame clones and lacks some. This table has about 74,000 clones, approximately 90% appearing once. The chain carries TRBV7-2 and TRBJ2-7, with 7 bases that match TRBD2. The material sequenced was peripheral blood, taken 28 days after the second AZD1222 dose. This receptor was taken from an adult who received the AZD1222 COVID-19 vaccine. In DNA form, the CDR3 reads TGTGCCAGCAGCTCGGGACTATCAGGGTTTTCCTACGAGCAGTACTTC. Amino acids: CASSSGLSGFSYEQYF.